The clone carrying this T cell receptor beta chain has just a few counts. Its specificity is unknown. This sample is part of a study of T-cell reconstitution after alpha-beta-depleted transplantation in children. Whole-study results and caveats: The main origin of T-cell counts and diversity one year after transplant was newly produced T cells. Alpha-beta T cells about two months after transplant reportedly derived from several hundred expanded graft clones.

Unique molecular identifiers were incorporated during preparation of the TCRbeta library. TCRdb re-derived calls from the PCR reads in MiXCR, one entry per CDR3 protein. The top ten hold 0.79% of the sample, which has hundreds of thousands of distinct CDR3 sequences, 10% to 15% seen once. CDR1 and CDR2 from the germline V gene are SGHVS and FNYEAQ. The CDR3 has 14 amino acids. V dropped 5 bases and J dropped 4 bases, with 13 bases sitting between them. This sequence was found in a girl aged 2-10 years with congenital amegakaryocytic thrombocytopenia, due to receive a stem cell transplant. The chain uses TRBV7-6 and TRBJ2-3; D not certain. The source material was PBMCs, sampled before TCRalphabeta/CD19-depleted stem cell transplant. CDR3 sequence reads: CASSLTGPSDTQYF. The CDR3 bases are TGTGCCAGCAGCCTCACCGGACCTTCAGATACGCAGTATTTT.